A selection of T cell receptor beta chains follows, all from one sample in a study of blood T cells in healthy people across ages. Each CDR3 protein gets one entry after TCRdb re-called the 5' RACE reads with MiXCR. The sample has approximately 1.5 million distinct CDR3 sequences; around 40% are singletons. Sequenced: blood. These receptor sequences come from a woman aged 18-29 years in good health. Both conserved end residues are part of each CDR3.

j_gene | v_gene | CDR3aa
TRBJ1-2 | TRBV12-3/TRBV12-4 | CASSLRANGYTF
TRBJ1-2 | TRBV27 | CASGDIYGYTF
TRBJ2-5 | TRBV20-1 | CSATQGAETQYF
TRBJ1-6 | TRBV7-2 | CASTFRRSGAGTGFNSPLHF
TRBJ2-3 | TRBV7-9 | CASSSVTGGRDTQYF
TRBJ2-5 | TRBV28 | CASSLPSDRGSLAQYF
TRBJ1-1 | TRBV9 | CASSVVWSTEAFF
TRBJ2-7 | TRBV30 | CAWSGAEYSYEQYF
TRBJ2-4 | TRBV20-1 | CSAFRDRVLAKNIQYF
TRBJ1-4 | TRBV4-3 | CASSQVPGEKLFF
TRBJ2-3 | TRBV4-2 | CASSQTSGGRTDTQYF
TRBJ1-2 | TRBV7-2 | CASSLVGSAYGYTF
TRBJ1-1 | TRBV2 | CASSPLEATTNTEAFF
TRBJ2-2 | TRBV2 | CASSEARTSGVTGELFF
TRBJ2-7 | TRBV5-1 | CASSLEGLAAYEQYF
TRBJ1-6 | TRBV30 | CAWSVVQRLNSPLHF
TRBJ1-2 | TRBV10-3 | CAIRSAAVRANYGYTF
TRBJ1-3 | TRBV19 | CASSPKAGSSSGNTIYF
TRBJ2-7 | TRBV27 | CASSLFGGAGYEQYF
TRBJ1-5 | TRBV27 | CASSPSTNQPQHF
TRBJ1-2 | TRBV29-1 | CSVVGQSWNHGYTF
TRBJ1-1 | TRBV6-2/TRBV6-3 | CASRQGLGKRIEAFF
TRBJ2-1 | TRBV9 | CASSVGGTGGYNEQFF
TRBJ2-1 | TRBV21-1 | CARPLSRDRRYNEQFF
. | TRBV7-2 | CASSLELAINEQYF
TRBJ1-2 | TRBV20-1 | CSAREDINYGYTF
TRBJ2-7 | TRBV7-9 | CASSPSLQYEQYF
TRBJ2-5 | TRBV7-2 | CASSLMGQLKETQYF
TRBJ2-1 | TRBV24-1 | CATSDTRSYNEQFF
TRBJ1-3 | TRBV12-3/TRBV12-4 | CASSFPGGTGNTIYF
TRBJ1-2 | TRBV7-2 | CASSFPGAIYGYTF
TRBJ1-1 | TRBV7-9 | CASSEKGRGVNTEAFF
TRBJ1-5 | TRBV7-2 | CASSLEPASRQPQHF
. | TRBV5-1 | CASRQFHTYEQYF
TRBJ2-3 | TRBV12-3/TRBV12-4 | CASTHSGGPGTDTQYF
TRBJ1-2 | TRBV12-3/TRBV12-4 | CASSLAVLTF
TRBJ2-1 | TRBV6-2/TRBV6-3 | CASSDRGQNEQFF
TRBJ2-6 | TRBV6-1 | CASTPRGFSGANVLTF
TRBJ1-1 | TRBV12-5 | CASGPGTGEGVIAFF
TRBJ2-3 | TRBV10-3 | CAIRSTGSADTQYF
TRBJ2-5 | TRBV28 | CASSSGGPAGWKTQYF
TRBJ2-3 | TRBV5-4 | CASSLGQGFLDTQYF
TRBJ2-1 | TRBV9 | CASRGVSNEQFF
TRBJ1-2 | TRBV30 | CAWDLQGFYGYTF
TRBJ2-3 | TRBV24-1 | CVTSGGGTDTQYF
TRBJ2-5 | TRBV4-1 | CASSQVSAGQETQYF
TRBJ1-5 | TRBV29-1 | CSVVWADGQPQHF
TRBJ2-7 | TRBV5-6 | CASSLGQPPSWDYEQYF
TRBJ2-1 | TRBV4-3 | CASSHATGTAYNEQFF